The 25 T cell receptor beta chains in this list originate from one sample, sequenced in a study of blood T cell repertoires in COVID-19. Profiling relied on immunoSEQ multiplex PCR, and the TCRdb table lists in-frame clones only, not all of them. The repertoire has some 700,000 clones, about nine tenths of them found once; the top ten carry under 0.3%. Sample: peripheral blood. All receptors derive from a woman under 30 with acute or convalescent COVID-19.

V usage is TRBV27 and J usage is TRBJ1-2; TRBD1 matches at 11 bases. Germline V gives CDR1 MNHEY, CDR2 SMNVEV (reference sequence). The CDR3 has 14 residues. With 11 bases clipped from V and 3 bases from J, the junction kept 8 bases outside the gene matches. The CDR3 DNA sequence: TGTGCCTTTCTGCGGACAGGGGGCGACTATGGCTACACCTTC. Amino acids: CAFLRTGGDYGYTF.

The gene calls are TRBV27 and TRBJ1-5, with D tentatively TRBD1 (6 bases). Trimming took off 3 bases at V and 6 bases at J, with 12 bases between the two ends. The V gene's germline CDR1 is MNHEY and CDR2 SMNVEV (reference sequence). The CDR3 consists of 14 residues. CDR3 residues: CASSFGGAGQPQHF. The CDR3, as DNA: TGTGCCAGCAGTTTTGGGGGGGCAGGTCAGCCCCAGCATTTT.

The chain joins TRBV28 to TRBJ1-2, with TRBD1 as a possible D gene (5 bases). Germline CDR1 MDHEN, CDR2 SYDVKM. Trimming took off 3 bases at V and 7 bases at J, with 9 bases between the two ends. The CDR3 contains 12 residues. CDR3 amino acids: CASSFTTGGYTF. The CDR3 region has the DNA TGTGCCAGCAGTTTCACCACAGGTGGCTACACCTTC.

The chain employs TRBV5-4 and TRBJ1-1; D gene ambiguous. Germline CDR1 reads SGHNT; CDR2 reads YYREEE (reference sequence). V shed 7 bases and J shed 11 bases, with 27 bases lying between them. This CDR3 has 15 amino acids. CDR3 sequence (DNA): TGTGCCAGCTATATCCGGCCTGACCCGGCGGTAAAGGCTTTCTTT. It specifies CASYIRPDPAVKAFF.

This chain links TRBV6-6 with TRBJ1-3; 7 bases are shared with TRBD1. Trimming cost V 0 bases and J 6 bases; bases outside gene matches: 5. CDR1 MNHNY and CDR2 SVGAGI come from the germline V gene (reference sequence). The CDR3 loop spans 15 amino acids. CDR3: CASSYSTGVVNTIYF. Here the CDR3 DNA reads TGTGCCAGCAGTTACTCTACAGGGGTTGTAAACACCATATATTTT.

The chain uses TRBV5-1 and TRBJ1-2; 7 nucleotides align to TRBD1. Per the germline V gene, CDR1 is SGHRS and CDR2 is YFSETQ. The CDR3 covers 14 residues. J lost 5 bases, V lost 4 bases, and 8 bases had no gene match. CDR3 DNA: TGCGCCAGCAGCATAGGGGACAGACCATATGGCTACACCTTC. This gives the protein CASSIGDRPYGYTF.

The DNA for the CDR3 is TGTGCCAGTAAGGTAAAGGACACTCGCACCTATGGCTACACCTTC. Amino acid sequence: CASKVKDTRTYGYTF. The chain couples TRBV19 to TRBJ1-2; D is perhaps TRBD1 (5 bases). V lost 7 bases and J lost 4, with 19 bases in between. CDR3 length equals 15 residues. Germline assignment: CDR1 LNHDA and CDR2 SQIVND (reference sequence).

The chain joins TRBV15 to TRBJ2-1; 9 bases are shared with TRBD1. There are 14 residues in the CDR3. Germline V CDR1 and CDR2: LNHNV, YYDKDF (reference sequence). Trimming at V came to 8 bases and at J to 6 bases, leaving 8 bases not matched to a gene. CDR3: CATYSGTGPNEQFF. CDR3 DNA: TGTGCCACCTACTCCGGGACAGGGCCCAATGAGCAGTTCTTC.

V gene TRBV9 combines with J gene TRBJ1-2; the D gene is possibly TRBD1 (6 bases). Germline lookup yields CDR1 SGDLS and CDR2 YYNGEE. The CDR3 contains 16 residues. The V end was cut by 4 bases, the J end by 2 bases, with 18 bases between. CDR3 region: CASSMPRDNYNYGYTF. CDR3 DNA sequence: TGTGCCAGCAGCATGCCCCGGGACAACTACAACTATGGCTACACCTTC.

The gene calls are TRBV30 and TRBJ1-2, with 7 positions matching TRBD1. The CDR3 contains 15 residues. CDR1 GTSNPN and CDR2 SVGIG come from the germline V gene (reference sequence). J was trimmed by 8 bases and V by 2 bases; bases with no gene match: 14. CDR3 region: CAWSSRQGRPGGYTF. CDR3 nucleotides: TGTGCCTGGAGTTCCCGACAGGGACGTCCAGGAGGCTACACCTTC.

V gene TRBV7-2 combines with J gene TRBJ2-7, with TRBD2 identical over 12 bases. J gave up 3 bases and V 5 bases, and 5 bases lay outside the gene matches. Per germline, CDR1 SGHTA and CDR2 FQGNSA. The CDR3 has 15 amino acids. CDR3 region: CASSPRLAGDYEQYF. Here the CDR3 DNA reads TGTGCCAGCAGCCCAAGACTAGCGGGGGACTACGAGCAGTACTTC.

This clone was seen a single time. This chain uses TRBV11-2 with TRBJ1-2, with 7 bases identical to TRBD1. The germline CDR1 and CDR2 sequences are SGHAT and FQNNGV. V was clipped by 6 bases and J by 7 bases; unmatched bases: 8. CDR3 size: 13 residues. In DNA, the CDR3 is TGTGCCAGCAGGGGAATCCGGGACAGTGGCTACACCTTC. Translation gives CASRGIRDSGYTF.

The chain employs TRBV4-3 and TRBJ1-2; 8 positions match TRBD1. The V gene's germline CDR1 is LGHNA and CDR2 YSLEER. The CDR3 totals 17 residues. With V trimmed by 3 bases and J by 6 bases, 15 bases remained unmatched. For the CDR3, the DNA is TGCGCCAGCAGCCATCCCGTCGACAGGGGTGGAGCGGATGGCTACACCTTC. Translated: CASSHPVDRGGADGYTF.

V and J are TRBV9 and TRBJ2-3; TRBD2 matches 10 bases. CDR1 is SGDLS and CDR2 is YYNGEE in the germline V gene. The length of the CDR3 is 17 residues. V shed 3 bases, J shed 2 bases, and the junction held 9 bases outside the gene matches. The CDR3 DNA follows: TGTGCCAGCAGCGACCCGTATCTAGCGGGGGACACAGATACGCAGTATTTT. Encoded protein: CASSDPYLAGDTDTQYF.

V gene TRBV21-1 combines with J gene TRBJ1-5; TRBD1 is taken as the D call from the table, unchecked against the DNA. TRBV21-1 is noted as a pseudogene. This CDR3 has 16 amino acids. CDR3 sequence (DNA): TGTGCCAGCAGCAAAGGACGGACAGACAGCAATCAGCCCCAGCATTTT. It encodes CASSKGRTDSNQPQHF.

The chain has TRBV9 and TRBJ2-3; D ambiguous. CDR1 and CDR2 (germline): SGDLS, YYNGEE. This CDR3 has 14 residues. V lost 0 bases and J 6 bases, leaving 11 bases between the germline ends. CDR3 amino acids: CASSVDPWRDTQYF. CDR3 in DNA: TGTGCCAGCAGCGTAGACCCCTGGCGGGATACGCAGTATTTT.

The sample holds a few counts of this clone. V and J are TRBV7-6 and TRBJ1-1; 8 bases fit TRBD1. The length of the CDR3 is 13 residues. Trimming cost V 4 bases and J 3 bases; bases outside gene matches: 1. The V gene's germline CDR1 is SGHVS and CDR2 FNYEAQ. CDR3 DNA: TGTGCCAGCAGCTCGGACAGGGACACTGAAGCTTTCTTT. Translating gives CASSSDRDTEAFF. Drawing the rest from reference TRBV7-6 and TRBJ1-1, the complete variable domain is GAGVSQSPRYKVTKRGQDVALRCDPISGHVSLYWYRQALGQGPEFLTYFNYEAQQDKSGLPNDRFSAERPEGSISTLTIQRTEQRDSAMYRCASSSDRDTEAFFGQGTRLTVV.

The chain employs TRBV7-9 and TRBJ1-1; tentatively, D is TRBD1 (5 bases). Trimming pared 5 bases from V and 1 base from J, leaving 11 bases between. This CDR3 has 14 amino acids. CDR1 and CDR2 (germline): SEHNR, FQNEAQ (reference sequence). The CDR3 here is CASSAGHQNTEAFF. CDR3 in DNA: TGTGCCAGCAGCGCAGGACACCAGAACACTGAAGCTTTCTTT.

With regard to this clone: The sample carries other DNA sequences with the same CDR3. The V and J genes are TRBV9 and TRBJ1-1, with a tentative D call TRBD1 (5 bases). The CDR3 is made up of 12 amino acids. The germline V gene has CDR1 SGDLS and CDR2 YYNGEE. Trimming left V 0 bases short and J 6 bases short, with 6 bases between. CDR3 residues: CASSVGGAEAFF. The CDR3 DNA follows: TGTGCCAGCAGCGTAGGGGGCGCTGAAGCTTTCTTT.

CDR3 bases: TGCAGCGTTGAGCGGCGCTCTGGAAACACCATATATTTT. Its translation is CSVERRSGNTIYF. This chain links TRBV29-1 with TRBJ1-3; D gene ambiguous. V lost 3 bases and J lost 0, with 6 bases in between. The CDR3 has 13 residues. CDR1 is SQVTM and CDR2 is ANQGSEA in the germline V gene.

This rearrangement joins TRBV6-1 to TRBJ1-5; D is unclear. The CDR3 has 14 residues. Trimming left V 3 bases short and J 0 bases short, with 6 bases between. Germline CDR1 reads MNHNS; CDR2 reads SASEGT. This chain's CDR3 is CASSDTLSNQPQHF. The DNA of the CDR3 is TGTGCCAGCAGTGATACTCTTAGCAATCAGCCCCAGCATTTT.

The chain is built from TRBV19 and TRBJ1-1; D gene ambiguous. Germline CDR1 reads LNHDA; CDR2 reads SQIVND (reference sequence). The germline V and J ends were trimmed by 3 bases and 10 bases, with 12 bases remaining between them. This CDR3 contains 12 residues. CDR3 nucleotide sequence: TGTGCCAGTAGTATGGGCGTGGTGGCAGCTTTCTTT. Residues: CASSMGVVAAFF.

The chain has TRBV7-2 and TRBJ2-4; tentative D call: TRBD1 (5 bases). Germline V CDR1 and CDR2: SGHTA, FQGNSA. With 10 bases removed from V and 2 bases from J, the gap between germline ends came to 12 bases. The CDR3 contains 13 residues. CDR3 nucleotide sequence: TGTGCCACCTCGCAGGGTCCCAAAAACATTCAGTACTTC. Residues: CATSQGPKNIQYF.

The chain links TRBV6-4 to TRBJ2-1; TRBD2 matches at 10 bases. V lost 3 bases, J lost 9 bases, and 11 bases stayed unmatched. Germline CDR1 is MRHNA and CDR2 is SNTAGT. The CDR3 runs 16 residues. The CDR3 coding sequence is TGTGCCAGCAGTGAAAGCAGCGGGGGGGCTAGGAGTGAGCAGTTCTTC. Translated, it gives CASSESSGGARSEQFF.

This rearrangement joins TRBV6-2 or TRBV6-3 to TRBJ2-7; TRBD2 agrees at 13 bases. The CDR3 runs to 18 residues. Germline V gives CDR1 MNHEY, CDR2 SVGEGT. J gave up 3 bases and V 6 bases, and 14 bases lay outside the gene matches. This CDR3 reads CASSLKPGLAGIFYEQYF. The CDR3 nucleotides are TGTGCCAGCAGCCTCAAACCGGGACTAGCGGGGATCTTCTACGAGCAGTACTTC.